This passage covers 32 T cell receptor beta chains from one sample sequenced in a study of blood T cell repertoires in COVID-19. Using immunoSEQ multiplex PCR, the repertoire was profiled, and TCRdb retains in-frame clones only, with some absent. The sample lists 160,000 or so clones, 84% occurring once. Sequences were obtained from PBMCs or T cells enriched from blood (not recorded which). The receptors derive from a man aged 45 to 65 who had recovered from COVID-19.

This clone was recorded once. This rearrangement joins TRBV5-6 to TRBJ2-1; D gene uncertain. Germline values: CDR1 SGHDT, CDR2 YYEEEE. The CDR3 has 13 residues. Deletions cut 1 base from V and 5 bases from J, with 7 bases between. As DNA, the CDR3 is TGTGCCAGCAGCTTGCGACTTAACAATGAGCAGTTCTTC. Amino acid sequence: CASSLRLNNEQFF.

The V call is TRBV5-5, the J call TRBJ1-5; D is unresolved. The CDR3 extends over 15 amino acids. V lost 3 bases, J lost 0 bases, and 10 bases lay in between. The germline V gene encodes CDR1 SGHKS and CDR2 YYEKEE (reference sequence). The CDR3 bases are TGTGCCAGCAGCTGGGGAGGGAATAGCAATCAGCCCCAGCATTTT. Its translation is CASSWGGNSNQPQHF.

The chain carries TRBV6-6 and TRBJ1-1; TRBD1 aligns across 7 bases. Germline CDR1 reads MNHNY; CDR2 reads SVGAGI (reference sequence). The CDR3 sequence is 14 residues long. Trimming removed 5 bases from V and 1 base from J; junction bases left unmatched: 4. The CDR3 region is CASSEDRQNTEAFF. The CDR3 nucleotides are TGTGCCAGCAGTGAGGACAGGCAGAACACTGAAGCTTTCTTT.

V usage is TRBV10-2 and J usage is TRBJ1-2, with D uncertain. Between the trimmed V and J ends, which lost 2 bases and 5 bases, there was a span of 12 bases. Germline CDR1 is WSHSY and CDR2 is SAAADI. The CDR3 totals 14 residues. The CDR3 region has the DNA TGCGCCAGCAGTGAGGGCAGGTCTTCGTATGGCTACACCTTC. It encodes CASSEGRSSYGYTF.

The V call is TRBV27, the J call TRBJ1-5, with TRBD1 matching over 10 bases. The CDR3 is made up of 15 amino acids. CDR1 and CDR2 (germline): MNHEY, SMNVEV (reference sequence). V gave up 6 bases and J gave up 7 bases; unmatched junction bases: 9. As DNA, the CDR3 is TGTGCCAGCAGACCGGGACAGGGGTATCTCCAGCCCCAGCATTTT. Translation: CASRPGQGYLQPQHF.

This chain links TRBV5-4 with TRBJ2-7; 7 bases are shared with TRBD2. Germline CDR1 and CDR2: SGHNT and YYREEE (reference sequence). J lost 3 bases, V lost 0 bases, and 6 bases had no gene match. This CDR3 region has 15 residues. This CDR3 reads CASSLDGGSGYEQYF. CDR3 nucleotides: TGTGCCAGCAGCTTGGACGGGGGGTCTGGCTACGAGCAGTACTTC.

The CDR3 loop is CASSRWGQEAFF. The CDR3 nucleotides are TGTGCCAGCAGTCGGTGGGGACAAGAAGCTTTCTTT. This chain links TRBV27 with TRBJ1-1, with D perhaps matching TRBD1 (6 bases). V lost 5 bases, J lost 8 bases, and 12 bases lay in between. The germline V gene encodes CDR1 MNHEY and CDR2 SMNVEV (reference sequence). This CDR3 region has 12 residues.

The V call is TRBV12-3 or TRBV12-4, the J call TRBJ1-2, with D possibly TRBD1 on 6 matching bases. V was trimmed by 5 bases and J by 1 base, leaving 8 bases between them. The CDR3 covers 13 residues. Here the CDR3 DNA reads TGTGCCAGCAGTCGGACAGATAACTATGGCTACACCTTC. Translated: CASSRTDNYGYTF.

The chain uses TRBV10-1 and TRBJ2-7, with 9 bases aligning to TRBD1. J was trimmed by 6 bases and V by 5 bases; bases with no gene match: 8. Germline CDR1 WNHNN, CDR2 SYGVQD (reference sequence). The CDR3 runs to 14 residues. For the CDR3, the DNA is TGCGCCAGCAGTCGTCCCGGGACAGGGTCCGAGCAGTACTTC. Translation: CASSRPGTGSEQYF.

About this clone itself: The germline gene is not matched at one end of the junction; a read error may be the cause. J is TRBJ2-3 and V is TRBV3-1 (or the pseudogene TRBV3-2); a possible D gene is TRBD1 (6 bases). Germline assignment: CDR1 LGHDT and CDR2 YNNKEL (reference sequence). The CDR3 has 16 amino acids. CDR3 amino acids: CASSQDPTGSTDTQYF. The CDR3 region has the DNA TGTGCCAGCAGCCAAGACCCCACAGGGAGCACGGATACGCAGTATTTT.

The rearrangement links TRBV19 to TRBJ2-7; 9 nucleotides agree with TRBD1. V trimming: 5 bases; J trimming: 3 bases; junction bases outside the gene matches: 2. The germline V gene encodes CDR1 LNHDA and CDR2 SQIVND (reference sequence). The length of the CDR3 is 13 residues. CDR3 in amino acids: CASSRDRVYEQYF. The CDR3 DNA reads TGTGCCAGTAGTCGGGACAGGGTCTACGAGCAGTACTTC. Drawing the rest from reference TRBV19 and TRBJ2-7, the complete variable domain is DGGITQSPKYLFRKEGQNVTLSCEQNLNHDAMYWYRQDPGQGLRLIYYSQIVNDFQKGDIAEGYSVSREKKESFPLTVTSAQKNPTAFYLCASSRDRVYEQYFGPGTRLTVT.

This clone was found once. V usage is TRBV7-2 and J usage is TRBJ1-4; no reliable D call. Germline V gene sequence: CDR1 SGHTA, CDR2 FQGNSA. The CDR3 runs 15 residues. Trimming took off 5 bases at V and 1 base at J, with 11 bases between the two ends. CDR3 bases: TGTGCCAGCAGCCCCGCTCGGGGAACTAATGAAAAACTGTTTTTT. Its protein is CASSPARGTNEKLFF.

This clone appeared once. This chain's CDR3 is CASSVGLAGGHGELFF. The CDR3 bases are TGTGCCAGCAGCGTGGGACTAGCGGGGGGGCACGGGGAGCTGTTTTTT. V and J are TRBV5-4 and TRBJ2-2, with TRBD2 matching 16 bases. Germline CDR1 is SGHNT and CDR2 is YYREEE (reference sequence). V was pared by 4 bases and J by 7 bases, with 4 bases of the junction left unmatched. The CDR3 totals 16 residues.

V is TRBV29-1 and J is TRBJ1-2, with a possible D match to TRBD1 (5 bases). Between the trimmed V and J ends, which lost 4 bases and 2 bases, there was a span of 8 bases. This CDR3 is built from 12 residues. CDR1 SQVTM and CDR2 ANQGSEA come from the germline V gene. The CDR3 reads CSVGQRNYGYTF. The DNA of the CDR3 is TGCAGCGTTGGACAGCGAAACTATGGCTACACCTTC.

This rearrangement joins TRBV3-1 (or the pseudogene TRBV3-2) to TRBJ2-2, with a possible D match to TRBD2 (7 bases). CDR1 and CDR2 (germline): LGHDT, YNNKEL (reference sequence). The V and J ends lost 1 base and 3 bases respectively, with 12 bases between them. The CDR3 runs 16 residues. The CDR3 DNA sequence: TGTGCCAGCAGCCAAGGATGGGGGGGCCACACCGGGGAGCTGTTTTTT. Translating it yields CASSQGWGGHTGELFF.

The chain carries TRBV19 and TRBJ1-2; 7 nucleotides align to TRBD1. Losses at the gene ends were 5 bases for V and 2 bases for J; bases not matched to a gene: 8. The CDR3 consists of 15 residues. Germline values: CDR1 LNHDA, CDR2 SQIVND (reference sequence). The CDR3 spells CASSPRTGLNYGYTF. As DNA, the CDR3 is TGTGCCAGTAGTCCACGGACAGGTTTGAACTATGGCTACACCTTC.

This sequence joins TRBV5-6 and TRBJ2-5, with 8 nucleotides matching TRBD1. Germline CDR1 reads SGHDT; CDR2 reads YYEEEE. The CDR3 loop spans 16 amino acids. The J segment lost 4 bases and the V segment lost 0 bases, leaving 8 bases of the junction unmatched. The DNA of the CDR3 is TGTGCCAGCAGCTTGGGTTCAGGGGGCTTCGTAGAGACCCAGTACTTC. Its translation: CASSLGSGGFVETQYF.

The rearrangement links TRBV6-1 to TRBJ1-2, with 7 bases identical to TRBD1. Unmatched junction bases numbered 7, after V lost 0 bases and J lost 6 bases. The CDR3 is 15 amino acids. Germline CDR1 MNHNS, CDR2 SASEGT. The CDR3 DNA reads as TGTGCCAGCAGTGAAGCCGAGGACAGGAGCGATGGCTACACCTTC. It yields the protein CASSEAEDRSDGYTF.

The chain recombines TRBV20-1 with TRBJ2-7; 9 nucleotides line up with TRBD1. The CDR3 spans 17 residues. The junction had 12 bases not matched to a gene; V was cut back by 3 bases and J by 0 bases. The V gene's germline CDR1 is DFQATT and CDR2 SNEGSKA (reference sequence). CDR3 sequence (DNA): TGCAGTGCTAGTTCCCGCCGACAGGGGGTGAACTCCTACGAGCAGTACTTC. It translates to CSASSRRQGVNSYEQYF.

The rearrangement uses TRBV28 and TRBJ1-2, with TRBD1 matching over 9 bases. CDR1 and CDR2 from the germline V gene are MDHEN and SYDVKM. The length of the CDR3 is 17 residues. The V gene end was trimmed by 7 bases and the J gene end by 4 bases; junction bases not matched to a gene: 16. This CDR3 is CASKTGPGTGNPYGYTF. In DNA, the CDR3 is TGTGCCAGCAAAACGGGGCCCGGGACAGGGAACCCCTATGGCTACACCTTC.

The chain joins TRBV10-3 to TRBJ2-5; D not resolved. This CDR3 has 11 residues. CDR1 and CDR2 from the germline V gene are ENHRY and SYGVKD. V was pared by 10 bases and J by 4 bases, with 10 bases between. This CDR3 is CATLSGETQYF. The CDR3 bases are TGTGCCACCCTCTCAGGAGAGACCCAGTACTTC.

The gene calls are TRBV11-2 and TRBJ2-3; TRBD2 matches 9 bases. The germline V gene has CDR1 SGHAT and CDR2 FQNNGV. This CDR3 has 19 amino acids. With 0 bases clipped from V and 0 bases from J, the junction kept 10 bases outside the gene matches. The CDR3 is CASSLDPTRLAGSTDTQYF. In DNA, the CDR3 is TGTGCCAGCAGCTTAGACCCCACTCGGCTAGCGGGGAGCACAGATACGCAGTATTTT.

This chain uses TRBV14 with TRBJ2-7; 8 bases are shared with TRBD1. CDR3 length: 15 amino acids. Trimming cost V 5 bases and J 2 bases; bases outside gene matches: 8. Germline V gives CDR1 SGHDN, CDR2 FVKESK. The CDR3 loop reads CASSSRTGTPYEQYF. The CDR3 DNA reads TGTGCCAGCAGCTCCAGGACAGGGACCCCCTACGAGCAGTACTTC.

The V and J genes are TRBV5-1 and TRBJ2-1, with D unclear. Germline values: CDR1 SGHRS, CDR2 YFSETQ. V was trimmed by 4 bases and J by 3 bases, leaving 5 bases between them. The CDR3 runs to 12 residues. The chain's CDR3 is CASSAGYNEQFF. In DNA, the CDR3 is TGCGCCAGCAGCGCCGGCTACAATGAGCAGTTCTTC.

J is TRBJ2-1 and V is TRBV19; D is possibly TRBD2 (5 bases). Germline CDR1 reads LNHDA; CDR2 reads SQIVND (reference sequence). The CDR3 is made up of 14 amino acids. Trimming left V 6 bases short and J 0 bases short, with 9 bases between. The CDR3: CASSGVSSYNEQFF. CDR3 sequence (DNA): TGTGCCAGTAGCGGGGTGAGCTCCTACAATGAGCAGTTCTTC.

The rearrangement links TRBV5-1 to TRBJ2-3, with D unresolved. This CDR3 spans 14 amino acids. The V end was cut by 0 bases, the J end by 2 bases, with 7 bases between. Germline CDR1 is SGHRS and CDR2 is YFSETQ. DNA of the CDR3: TGCGCCAGCAGCTTGGCAGGATCCACAGATACGCAGTATTTT. Amino acid sequence: CASSLAGSTDTQYF.

The chain uses TRBV18 and TRBJ1-1, with 9 bases lining up with TRBD1. From germline, CDR1 is KGHSH and CDR2 LQKENI. The J segment lost 7 bases and the V segment lost 0 bases, leaving 0 bases of the junction unmatched. This CDR3 has 13 amino acids. CDR3 in amino acids: CASSPPGQGEAFF. For the CDR3, the DNA is TGTGCCAGCTCACCACCGGGACAGGGTGAAGCTTTCTTT.

The chain employs TRBV5-1 and TRBJ2-5, with D maybe TRBD1 (5 bases). CDR1 is SGHRS and CDR2 is YFSETQ in the germline V gene. The V and J ends lost 0 bases and 2 bases respectively, with 8 bases between them. This CDR3 comprises 14 residues. CDR3 in amino acids: CASSLAQVQETQYF. Here the CDR3 DNA reads TGCGCCAGCAGCTTGGCACAGGTACAAGAGACCCAGTACTTC.

The chain recombines TRBV25-1 with TRBJ1-2; D ambiguous. The CDR3 runs 12 residues. Between the trimmed V and J ends, which lost 1 base and 4 bases, there was a span of 4 bases. Germline CDR1 is MGHDK and CDR2 is SYGVNS. DNA of the CDR3: TGTGCCAGCAGTGAATCCCGCTATGGCTACACCTTC. It specifies CASSESRYGYTF.

The rearrangement links TRBV5-1 to TRBJ2-5; D might be TRBD2 (6 bases). This CDR3 has 14 amino acids. Germline CDR1 reads SGHRS; CDR2 reads YFSETQ. With 1 base removed from V and 2 bases from J, the gap between germline ends came to 9 bases. The CDR3: CASSLLGLQETQYF. The CDR3 coding sequence is TGCGCCAGCAGCTTGTTGGGACTGCAAGAGACCCAGTACTTC.

The chain recombines TRBV27 with TRBJ2-3, with D perhaps matching TRBD1 (6 bases). Germline V gene lookup returns CDR1 MNHEY and CDR2 SMNVEV (reference sequence). V was shortened by 5 bases and J by 2 bases, with 17 bases between the two germline ends. The CDR3 runs to 16 residues. CDR3 region: CASSAPGHRFTDTQYF. The CDR3 DNA reads as TGTGCCAGCAGTGCCCCGGGACATCGCTTCACAGATACGCAGTATTTT.

V is TRBV20-1 and J is TRBJ1-2, with TRBD1 matching over 9 bases. V dropped 3 bases and J dropped 4; count of bases not matched to a gene: 9. This CDR3 has 15 amino acids. Germline CDR1 reads DFQATT; CDR2 reads SNEGSKA (reference sequence). The CDR3 sequence is CSASFDRDRAYGYTF. In nucleotides, the CDR3 is TGCAGTGCTAGTTTCGACCGGGACAGGGCCTATGGCTACACCTTC.